This entry concerns a single T cell receptor (beta chain). It lacks a known antigen. Per-nucleotide qualities are absent, and no much larger clonotype sits a single base away. The germline V gene supplies CDR1 MRHNA and CDR2 SNTAGT. The junction shows trimming of 10 bases on V and 0 bases on J, plus 10 bases between the germline ends. The CDR3 contains 13 residues, cysteine and phenylalanine counted. Just the 39-base CDR3 DNA is kept, in frame starting at base 1. The data were obtained in a study of vaccination effects on CD4 cells after COVID-19 (dated by TCRdb to 2022 to 2024). Context from the whole study: Across the study, the median time from the second dose to post-vaccine sampling was 72 days (range 14 to 241). The full study included some 10 COVID-19 convalescent patients and several SARS-CoV-2-naive healthy vaccine recipients. In the study, cultures from other donors were sequenced using the Oncomine TCR Beta short-read assay on an Illumina iSeq 100. In both COVID-19 convalescent patients and infection-naive vaccine recipients, the study compared SARS-CoV-2 spike-specific CD4+ TCR repertoires from before mRNA vaccination with those from after it. Study-wide conclusions, independent of this receptor: Among healthy vaccine recipients, nearly all vaccine-induced clones were SARS-CoV-2 mono-reactive, and just 1 of 255 was cross-reactive with common cold coronaviruses. Limitations of the study were the small number of convalescent patients and the absence of early post-infection timepoints. Clones induced by infection and clones induced by vaccination both contracted markedly at late timepoints after vaccination, which fits with T cell responses waning over time.

Libraries were made using the immunoSEQ multiplex PCR assay. TCR beta CDR3 sequencing was performed on DNA from the cultured, isolated CD4+ T cells. The authors' pipeline ran thus. Non-productive TCR sequences were removed and reads were trimmed to the CDR3 region, keeping CDR3s of at least 7 amino acids. Antigen-specific clonotypes were identified using the MANAFEST web app by comparison of expansion in peptide wells against reference cultures. To count as positive, a clone had to show expansion at FDR<0.05 compared with the reference and with all other wells, an odds ratio above 5, and a frequency above 0.1% in two replicate wells. Cross-reactive clonotypes were defined as significantly expanded in SARS-CoV-2 spike wells and in at least one common cold coronavirus spike condition. CDR3 similarity was assessed by Levenshtein distance using the stringdist R package, and unrooted trees were constructed with ape in R 3.6.1. Sourced from immuneACCESS, this table was stored by TCRdb with only in-frame sequences that have V and J called. A share of the clones is absent; for the studies checked, an unresolved V gene accounts for under half, and the remainder has no known explanation. That table furnishes V, J and clone size, whereas the DNA furnished D and trimming. Recorded for this sample are 35,000 to 40,000 clones; 82% of them occurred a single time. The top ten clones comprise roughly 1.9% of the sample.

The ViraFEST assay stimulated PBMC with viral peptide pools and then used TCR sequencing to identify antigen-specific CD4+ T cell clonotypes by expansion. After 10 days of culture, CD4+ T cells were isolated with the EasySep CD4+ T cell isolation kit. Participants received two doses of either the BNT162b2 or the mRNA-1273 mRNA SARS-CoV-2 vaccine. Negative nucleocapsid antibody results before and after vaccination confirmed that the healthy vaccine recipients had no prior SARS-CoV-2 infection. A few million PBMC per well were cultured with approximately 10 ug/ml peptides in IMDM containing roughly 5% human AB serum, about 9.7 IU/ml IL-2 and gentamicin. Half of the culture medium was replaced with fresh IL-2-containing medium on days 3 and 7. Unless noted otherwise, every peptide stimulation condition was cultured in triplicate wells. Using Ficoll-Paque Plus gradient centrifugation, PBMC were separated from whole blood and then either used fresh or cryopreserved at -140C. The spike proteins of SARS-CoV-2 and of the common cold coronaviruses HCoV-NL63, HCoV-OC43 and HCoV-229E were spanned by overlapping peptide pools. The QIAamp micro DNA kit was used to extract genomic DNA from the cultured CD4+ T cells.

This sample comprised CD4+ T cells from PBMCs cultured with HCoV-NL63 spike peptides, obtained after COVID-19 vaccination. The sample's cell subset or site, from its label and the paper: HCoV-NL63 spike overlapping peptide pool stimulation. The chain joins TRBV6-4 to TRBJ2-1; a tentative D call is TRBD1 (6 bases match). The origin of this receptor is a human donor who received a COVID-19 vaccine. Some clones in this sample may be carry-over from other donors' samples. The encoded CDR3 is CANGQSSYNEQFF. The nucleotides are TGTGCCAACGGACAGAGCTCCTACAATGAGCAGTTCTTC.